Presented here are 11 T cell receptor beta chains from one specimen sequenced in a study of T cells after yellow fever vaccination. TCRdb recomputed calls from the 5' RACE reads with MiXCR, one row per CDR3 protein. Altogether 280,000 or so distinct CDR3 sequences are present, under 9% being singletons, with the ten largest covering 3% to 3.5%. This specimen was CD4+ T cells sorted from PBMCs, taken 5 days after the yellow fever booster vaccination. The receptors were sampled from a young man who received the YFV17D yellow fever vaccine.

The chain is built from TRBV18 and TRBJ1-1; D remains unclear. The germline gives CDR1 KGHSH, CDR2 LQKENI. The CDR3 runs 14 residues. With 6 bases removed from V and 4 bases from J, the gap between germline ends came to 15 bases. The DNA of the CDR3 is TGTGCCAGCTCGTTAGATCTCAAGAGCACTGAAGCTTTCTTT. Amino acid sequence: CASSLDLKSTEAFF.

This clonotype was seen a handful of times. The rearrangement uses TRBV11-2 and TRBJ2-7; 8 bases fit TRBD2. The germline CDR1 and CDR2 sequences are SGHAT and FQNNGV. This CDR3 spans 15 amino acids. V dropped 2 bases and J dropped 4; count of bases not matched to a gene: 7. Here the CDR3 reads CASSLRGGLNYEQYF. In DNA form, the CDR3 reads TGTGCCAGCAGCTTACGGGGGGGCTTGAATTACGAGCAGTACTTC.

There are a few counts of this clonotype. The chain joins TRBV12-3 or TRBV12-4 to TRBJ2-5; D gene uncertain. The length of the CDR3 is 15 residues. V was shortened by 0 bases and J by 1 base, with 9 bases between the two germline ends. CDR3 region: CASSLANGPQETQYF. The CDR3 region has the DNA TGTGCCAGCAGTTTAGCTAATGGTCCCCAAGAGACCCAGTACTTC.

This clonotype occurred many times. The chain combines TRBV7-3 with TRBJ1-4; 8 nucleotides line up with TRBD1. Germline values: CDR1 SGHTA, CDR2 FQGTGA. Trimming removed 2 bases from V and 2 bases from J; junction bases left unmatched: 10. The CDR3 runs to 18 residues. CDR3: CASSLGDRTYSTNEKLFF. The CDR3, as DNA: TGTGCCAGCAGCTTAGGGGACAGGACGTATTCGACTAATGAAAAACTGTTTTTT. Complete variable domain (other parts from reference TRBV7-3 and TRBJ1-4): GAGVSQTPSNKVTEKGKYVELRCDPISGHTALYWYRQSLGQGPEFLIYFQGTGAADDSGLPNDRFFAVRPEGSVSTLKIQRTERGDSAVYLCASSLGDRTYSTNEKLFFGSGTQLSVL.

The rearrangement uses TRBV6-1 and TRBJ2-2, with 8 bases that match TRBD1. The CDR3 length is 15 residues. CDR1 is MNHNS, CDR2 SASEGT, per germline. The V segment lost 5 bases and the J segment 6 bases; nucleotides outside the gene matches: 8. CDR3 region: CASSLQGEVAGELFF. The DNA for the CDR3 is TGTGCCAGCAGTCTACAGGGGGAAGTGGCCGGGGAGCTGTTTTTT.

The CDR3 region has the DNA TGTGCCAGCAGTGAGGGGGGTCCCTACGAGCAGTACTTC. It translates to CASSEGGPYEQYF. The chain recombines TRBV12-3 or TRBV12-4 with TRBJ2-7, with D perhaps being TRBD1 or TRBD2 (6 bases each). The CDR3 extends over 13 amino acids. V gave up 5 bases and J gave up 2 bases, with 10 bases separating them.

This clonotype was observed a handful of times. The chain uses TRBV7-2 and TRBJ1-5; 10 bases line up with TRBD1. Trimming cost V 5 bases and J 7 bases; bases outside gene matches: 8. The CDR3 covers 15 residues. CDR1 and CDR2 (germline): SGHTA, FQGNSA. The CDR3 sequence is CASSRDRGPEQPQHF. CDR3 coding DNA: TGTGCCAGCAGCCGTGACAGGGGGCCGGAGCAGCCCCAGCATTTT.

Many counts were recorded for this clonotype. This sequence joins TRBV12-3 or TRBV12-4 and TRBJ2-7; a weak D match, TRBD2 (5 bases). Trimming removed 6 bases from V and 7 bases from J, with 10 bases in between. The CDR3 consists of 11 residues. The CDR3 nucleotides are TGTGCCAGCAGCTCCGGACTGGAGCAGTACTTC. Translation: CASSSGLEQYF.

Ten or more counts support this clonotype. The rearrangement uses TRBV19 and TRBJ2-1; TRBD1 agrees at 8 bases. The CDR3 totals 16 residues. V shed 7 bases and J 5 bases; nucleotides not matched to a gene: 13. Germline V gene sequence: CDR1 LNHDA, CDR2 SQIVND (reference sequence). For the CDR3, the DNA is TGTGCCAGTACTACTACCACCGGGACAGGACACAATGAGCAGTTCTTC. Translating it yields CASTTTTGTGHNEQFF.

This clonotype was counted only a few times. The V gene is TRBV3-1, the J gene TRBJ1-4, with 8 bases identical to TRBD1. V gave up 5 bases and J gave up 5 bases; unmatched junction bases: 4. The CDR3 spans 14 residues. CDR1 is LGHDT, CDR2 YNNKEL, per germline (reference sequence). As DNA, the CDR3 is TGTGCCAGCAGCTCACAGGGGGGGAATGAAAAACTGTTTTTT. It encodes CASSSQGGNEKLFF. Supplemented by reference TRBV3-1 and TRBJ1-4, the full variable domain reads DTAVSQTPKYLVTQMGNDKSIKCEQNLGHDTMYWYKQDSKKFLKIMFSYNNKELIINETVPNRFSPKSPDKAHLNLHINSLELGDSAVYFCASSSQGGNEKLFFGSGTQLSVL.

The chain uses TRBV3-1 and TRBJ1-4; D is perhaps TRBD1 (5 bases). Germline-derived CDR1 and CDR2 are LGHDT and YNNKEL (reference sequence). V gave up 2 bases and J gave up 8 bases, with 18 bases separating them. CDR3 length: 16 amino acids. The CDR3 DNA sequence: TGTGCCAGCAGCCAATTAGGGGCTCGGACGGGAGAAAAACTGTTTTTT. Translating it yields CASSQLGARTGEKLFF.